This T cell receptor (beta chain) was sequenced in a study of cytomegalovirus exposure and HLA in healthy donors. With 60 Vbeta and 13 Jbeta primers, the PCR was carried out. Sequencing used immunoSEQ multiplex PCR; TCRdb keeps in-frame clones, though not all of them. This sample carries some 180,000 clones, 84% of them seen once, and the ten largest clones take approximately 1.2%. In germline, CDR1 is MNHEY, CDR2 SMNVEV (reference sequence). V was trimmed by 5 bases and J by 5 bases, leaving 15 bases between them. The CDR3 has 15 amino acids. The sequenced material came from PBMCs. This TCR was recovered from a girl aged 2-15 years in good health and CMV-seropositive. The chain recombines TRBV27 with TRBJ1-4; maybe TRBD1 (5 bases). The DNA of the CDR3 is TGTGCCAGCAGTAGACAGCCTTCTGGGAATGAAAAACTGTTTTTT. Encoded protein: CASSRQPSGNEKLFF.